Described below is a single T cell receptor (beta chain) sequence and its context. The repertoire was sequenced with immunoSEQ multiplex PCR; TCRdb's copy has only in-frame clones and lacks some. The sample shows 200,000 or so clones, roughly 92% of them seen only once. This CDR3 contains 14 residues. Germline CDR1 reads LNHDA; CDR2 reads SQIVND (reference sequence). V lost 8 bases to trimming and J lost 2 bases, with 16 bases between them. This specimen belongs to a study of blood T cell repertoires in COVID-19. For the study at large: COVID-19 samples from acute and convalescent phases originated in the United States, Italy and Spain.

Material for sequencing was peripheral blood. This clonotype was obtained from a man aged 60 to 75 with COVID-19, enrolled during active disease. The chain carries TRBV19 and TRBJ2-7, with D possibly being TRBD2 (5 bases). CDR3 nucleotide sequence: TGTGCCAGTCCCCCCCCCGGGATCCCCTACGAGCAGTACTTC. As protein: CASPPPGIPYEQYF.